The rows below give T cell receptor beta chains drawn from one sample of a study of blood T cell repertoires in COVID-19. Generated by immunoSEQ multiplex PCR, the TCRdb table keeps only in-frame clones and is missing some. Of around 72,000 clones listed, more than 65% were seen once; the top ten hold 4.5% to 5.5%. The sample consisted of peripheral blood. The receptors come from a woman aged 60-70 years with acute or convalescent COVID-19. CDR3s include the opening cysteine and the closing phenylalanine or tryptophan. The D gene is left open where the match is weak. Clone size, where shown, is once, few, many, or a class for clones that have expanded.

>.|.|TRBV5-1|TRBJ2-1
CASSLQQGEQFF
TGCGCCAGCAGCCTACAACAGGGTGAGCAGTTCTTC
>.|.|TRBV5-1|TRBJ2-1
CASSDQGYSYNEQFF
TGCGCCAGCAGCGATCAGGGGTATAGCTACAATGAGCAGTTCTTC
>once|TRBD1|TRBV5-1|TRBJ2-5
CASSFGTGDTETQYF
TGCGCCAGCAGCTTTGGGACAGGGGACACGGAGACCCAGTACTTC
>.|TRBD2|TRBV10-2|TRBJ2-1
CASMRRGGLNEQFF
TGCGCCAGCATGAGACGGGGGGGCCTCAATGAGCAGTTCTTC
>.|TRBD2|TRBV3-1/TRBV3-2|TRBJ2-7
CASSQDHSGAYEQYF
TGTGCCAGCAGCCAAGATCACAGCGGGGCTTACGAGCAGTACTTC
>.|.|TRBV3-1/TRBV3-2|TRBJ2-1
CASSHLVGAHNEQFF
TGTGCCAGCAGCCACTTAGTTGGGGCCCACAATGAGCAGTTCTTC
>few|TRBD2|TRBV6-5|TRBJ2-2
CASSYGSNSGHGELFF
TGTGCCAGCAGTTACGGCTCGAATAGCGGGCACGGGGAGCTGTTTTTT
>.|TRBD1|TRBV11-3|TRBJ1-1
CAHYWEGQGNTEAFF
TGTGCCCATTATTGGGAAGGACAGGGGAATACTGAAGCTTTCTTT
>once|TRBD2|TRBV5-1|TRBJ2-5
CATTRSGGRETQYF
TGCGCCACCACAAGAAGCGGGGGGAGGGAGACCCAGTACTTC
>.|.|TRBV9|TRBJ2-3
CASSDRDTQYF
TGTGCCAGCAGCGACAGGGATACGCAGTATTTT
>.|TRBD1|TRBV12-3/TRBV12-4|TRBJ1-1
CASTPPGTGKAFF
TGTGCCAGCACCCCCCCAGGGACAGGCAAAGCTTTCTTT
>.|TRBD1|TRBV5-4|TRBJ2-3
CASSLETGATDTQYF
TGTGCCAGCAGCTTGGAGACAGGGGCCACAGATACGCAGTATTTT
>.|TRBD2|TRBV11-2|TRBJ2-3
CASSMRSGGIGDTQYF
TGTGCCAGCAGTATGAGGAGCGGGGGTATTGGAGATACGCAGTATTTT
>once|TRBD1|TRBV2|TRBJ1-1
CASRDPGTGGNMNTEAFF
TGTGCCAGCAGGGACCCCGGGACAGGGGGTAACATGAACACTGAAGCTTTCTTT
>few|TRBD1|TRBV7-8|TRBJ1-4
CASSLGQGATNEKLFF
TGTGCCAGCAGCCTGGGACAGGGTGCAACTAATGAAAAACTGTTTTTT
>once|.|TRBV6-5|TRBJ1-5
CASSWTADSNQPQHF
TGTGCCAGCAGCTGGACAGCGGATAGCAATCAGCCCCAGCATTTT
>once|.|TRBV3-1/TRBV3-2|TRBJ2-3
CASSQDLQSTDTQYF
TGTGCCAGCAGCCAAGATCTTCAGAGCACAGATACGCAGTATTTT
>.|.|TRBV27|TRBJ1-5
CASSLGGVGNQPQHF
TGTGCCAGCAGTTTAGGGGGGGTCGGGAATCAGCCCCAGCATTTT
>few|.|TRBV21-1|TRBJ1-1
CASSKVQTEAFF
TGTGCCAGCAGCAAAGTACAGACTGAAGCTTTCTTT
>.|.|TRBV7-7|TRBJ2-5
CASSLARQVGTQYF
TGTGCCAGCAGCTTAGCCAGACAGGTCGGGACCCAGTACTTC
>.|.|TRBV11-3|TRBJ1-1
CASSLKSGAEAFF
TGTGCCAGCAGCTTAAAATCGGGGGCTGAAGCTTTCTTT
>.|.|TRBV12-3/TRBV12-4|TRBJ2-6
CASSLGANVLTF
TGTGCCAGCTCCTTGGGGGCCAACGTCCTGACTTTC
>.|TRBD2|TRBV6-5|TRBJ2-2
CASHWTSGVSGELFF
TGTGCCAGCCACTGGACTAGCGGGGTATCCGGGGAGCTGTTTTTT
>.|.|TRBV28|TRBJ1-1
CASSFPGILNTEAFF
TGTGCCAGCAGTTTCCCAGGGATTCTGAACACTGAAGCTTTCTTT
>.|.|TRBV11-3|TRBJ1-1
CASSLSRMNTEAFF
TGTGCCAGCAGCCTGTCCAGGATGAACACTGAAGCTTTCTTT
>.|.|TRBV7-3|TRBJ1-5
CASSPDGVQPQHF
TGTGCCAGCAGCCCCGACGGGGTTCAGCCCCAGCATTTT
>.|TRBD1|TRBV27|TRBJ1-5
CASISEPGQGFYSNQPQHF
TGTGCCAGCATCTCAGAGCCGGGACAGGGTTTCTATAGCAATCAGCCCCAGCATTTT
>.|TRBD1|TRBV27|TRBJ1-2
CASSYGQGAGYTF
TGTGCCAGCAGTTACGGACAGGGTGCCGGCTACACCTTC
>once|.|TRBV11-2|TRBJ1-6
CASSPDTFSPLHF
TGTGCCAGCAGCCCGGACACCTTTTCACCCCTCCACTTT
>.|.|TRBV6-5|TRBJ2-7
CASRKTGQYEQYF
TGTGCCAGCAGGAAGACGGGACAATACGAGCAGTACTTC
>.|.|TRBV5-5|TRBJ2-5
CASSPGGIFQETQYF
TGTGCCAGCAGCCCTGGCGGAATTTTCCAAGAGACCCAGTACTTC
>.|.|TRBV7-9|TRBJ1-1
CASSFSGGTMTEAFF
TGTGCCAGCAGCTTTTCGGGGGGAACCATGACTGAAGCTTTCTTT
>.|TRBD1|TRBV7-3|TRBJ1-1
CASSSTGGKTEAFF
TGTGCCAGCAGCTCTACAGGGGGGAAAACTGAAGCTTTCTTT
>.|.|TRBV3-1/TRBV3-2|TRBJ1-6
CATSTQRYDSPLHF
TGTGCCACCAGCACCCAGCGGTATGATTCACCCCTCCACTTT
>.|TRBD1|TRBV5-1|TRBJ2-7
CASSPGGTGTYEQYF
TGCGCCAGCAGCCCCGGCGGGACAGGGACCTACGAGCAGTACTTC
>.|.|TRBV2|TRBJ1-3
CASSDASGTHSGNTIYF
TGTGCCAGCAGTGATGCGTCCGGGACTCACTCTGGAAACACCATATATTTT
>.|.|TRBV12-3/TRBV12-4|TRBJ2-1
CASTRIPGEQFF
TGTGCCAGCACCAGGATTCCCGGTGAGCAGTTCTTC
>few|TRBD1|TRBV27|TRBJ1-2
CASIVDRENGYTF
TGTGCCAGCATTGTAGACAGGGAAAATGGCTACACCTTC
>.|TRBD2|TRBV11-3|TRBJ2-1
CASSSTSGVPLNEQFF
TGTGCCAGCAGCTCGACTAGCGGGGTACCCCTCAATGAGCAGTTCTTC
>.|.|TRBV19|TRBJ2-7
CASSTTASSEQYF
TGTGCCAGTAGTACTACAGCCTCCTCCGAGCAGTACTTC
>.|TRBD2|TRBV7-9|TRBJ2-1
CASSLASGGVNEQFF
TGTGCCAGCAGCTTAGCTAGCGGGGGTGTCAATGAGCAGTTCTTC
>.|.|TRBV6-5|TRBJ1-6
CASSYSTTYNSPLHF
TGTGCCAGCAGTTACTCGACAACTTATAATTCACCCCTCCACTTT
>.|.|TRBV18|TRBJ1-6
CASSPPQGSPLHF
TGTGCCAGCTCACCACCCCAGGGTTCACCCCTCCACTTT
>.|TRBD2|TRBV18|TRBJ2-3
CASSSLAGGQSTDTQYF
TGTGCCAGCTCAAGTCTAGCGGGGGGGCAAAGCACAGATACGCAGTATTTT
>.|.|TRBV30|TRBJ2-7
CAWSLTWAGETYEQYF
TGTGCCTGGAGCCTAACCTGGGCAGGTGAGACCTACGAGCAGTACTTC